These 28 T cell receptor beta chains originate from one sample sequenced in a study of cytomegalovirus exposure and HLA in healthy donors. PCR was performed using 60 Vbeta and 13 Jbeta primers. TCRdb's table, derived via immunoSEQ multiplex PCR, lists solely in-frame clones and lacks some. Altogether approximately 90,000 clones are present, approximately 80% being singletons, with the ten largest covering about 4%. The specimen was PBMCs. The origin of the receptors is a man younger than 40 in good health and CMV-seronegative.

The chain has TRBV19 and TRBJ2-6; TRBD2 agrees at 8 bases. The CDR3 consists of 15 residues. V lost 8 bases to trimming and J lost 2 bases; unmatched junction nucleotides: 5. Germline CDR1 reads LNHDA; CDR2 reads SQIVND (reference sequence). CDR3 amino acids: CASGAGVTGANVLTF. The CDR3 DNA sequence: TGTGCCAGTGGAGCGGGAGTAACTGGGGCCAACGTCCTGACTTTC.

The chain recombines TRBV6-5 with TRBJ2-3; no clear D. CDR3 length: 14 residues. V was pared by 6 bases and J by 1 base, with 11 bases between. Germline V lookup: CDR1 MNHEY, CDR2 SVGAGI. In DNA form, the CDR3 reads TGTGCCAGCAGCCATGTCAGTGGCACAGATACGCAGTATTTT. Protein sequence: CASSHVSGTDTQYF.

This clone occurred a few times. This sequence joins TRBV6-6 and TRBJ2-5; D may be TRBD1 (5 bases). V was shortened by 4 bases and J by 4 bases, with 16 bases between the two germline ends. This CDR3 contains 15 residues. The V gene's germline CDR1 is MNHNY and CDR2 SVGAGI (reference sequence). The CDR3 bases are TGTGCCAGCAGTTCCGTCAGGGTGAAATTAGAGACCCAGTACTTC. It encodes CASSSVRVKLETQYF.

This rearrangement joins TRBV5-1 to TRBJ1-4; the D gene is possibly TRBD1 (5 bases). CDR1 and CDR2 (germline): SGHRS, YFSETQ. CDR3 size: 15 residues. V lost 0 bases to trimming and J lost 2 bases, with 8 bases between them. CDR3: CASSLAGPTNEKLFF. CDR3 coding DNA: TGCGCCAGCAGCTTGGCAGGGCCGACTAATGAAAAACTGTTTTTT.

This chain uses TRBV6-4 with TRBJ1-1; possible D gene TRBD1, 6 bases. CDR1 MRHNA and CDR2 SNTAGT come from the germline V gene. V was cut by 2 bases and J by 3 bases, with 10 bases left in between. This CDR3 contains 14 residues. The CDR3 DNA reads as TGTGCCAGCAGTGACCGGGGGGCTGACACTGAAGCTTTCTTT. Translated, it gives CASSDRGADTEAFF.

This clone was seen more than once but under ten times. The V gene is TRBV7-2, the J gene TRBJ2-3; D gene uncertain. The V end was cut by 1 base, the J end by 2 bases, with 7 bases between. Per the germline V gene, CDR1 is SGHTA and CDR2 is FQGNSA. The CDR3 is made up of 14 amino acids. CDR3 amino acids: CASSLGATTDTQYF. The DNA of the CDR3 is TGTGCCAGCAGCTTAGGGGCCACCACAGATACGCAGTATTTT.

V is TRBV30 and J is TRBJ2-3, with 7 bases identical to TRBD2. In germline, CDR1 is GTSNPN, CDR2 SVGIG (reference sequence). The CDR3 is made up of 12 amino acids. The J segment lost 7 bases and the V segment lost 0 bases, leaving 1 base of the junction unmatched. The CDR3 coding sequence is TGTGCCTGGAGTGTACTAGCGAATACGCAGTATTTT. This translates into CAWSVLANTQYF.

The gene calls are TRBV28 and TRBJ1-1; D is possibly TRBD1 (6 bases). V shed 6 bases and J shed 4 bases, with 15 bases lying between them. The CDR3 consists of 14 residues. Germline V lookup: CDR1 MDHEN, CDR2 SYDVKM. CDR3 protein: CASSHREWATEAFF. The CDR3, as DNA: TGTGCCAGCAGCCACAGGGAATGGGCCACTGAAGCTTTCTTT. Full variable domain (outside the CDR3, taken from reference TRBV28 and TRBJ1-1): DVKVTQSSRYLVKRTGEKVFLECVQDMDHENMFWYRQDPGLGLRLIYFSYDVKMKEKGDIPEGYSVSREKKERFSLILESASTNQTSMYLCASSHREWATEAFFGQGTRLTVV.

The sample holds a few counts of this clone. The chain couples TRBV5-4 to TRBJ2-3; a possible D gene is TRBD2 (6 bases). The germline V gene has CDR1 SGHNT and CDR2 YYREEE (reference sequence). Between the trimmed V and J ends, which lost 0 bases and 1 base, there was a span of 18 bases. The CDR3 has 18 amino acids. For the CDR3, the DNA is TGTGCCAGCAGCTTGGGACTACTAGCTAGAATACGCACAGATACGCAGTATTTT. Its translation is CASSLGLLARIRTDTQYF. Looking up the rest from reference TRBV5-4 and TRBJ2-3 gives the full variable domain: ETGVTQSPTHLIKTRGQQVTLRCSSQSGHNTVSWYQQALGQGPQFIFQYYREEENGRGNFPPRFSGLQFPNYSSELNVNALELDDSALYLCASSLGLLARIRTDTQYFGPGTRLTVL.

The chain uses TRBV27 and TRBJ1-4; no firm D call. CDR1 MNHEY and CDR2 SMNVEV come from the germline V gene (reference sequence). This CDR3 is 14 amino acids long. The V gene lost 6 bases and the J gene lost 3 bases, with 11 bases spanning the gap. CDR3 sequence: CASRFGRSNEKLFF. CDR3 in DNA: TGTGCCAGCAGGTTCGGCAGGTCTAATGAAAAACTGTTTTTT.

The V gene is TRBV6-5, the J gene TRBJ2-3; 7 nucleotides match TRBD2. Germline V gene data show CDR1 as MNHEY and CDR2 as SVGAGI. The CDR3 runs 14 residues. J was trimmed by 4 bases and V by 3 bases; bases with no gene match: 4. The CDR3 sequence is CASSYGAGADTQYF. CDR3 coding DNA: TGTGCCAGCAGTTATGGGGCGGGGGCAGATACGCAGTATTTT.

The V and J genes are TRBV30 and TRBJ1-5, with D perhaps matching TRBD1 (5 bases). The length of the CDR3 is 15 residues. The ends were cut back, 2 bases at V and 0 bases at J, with 11 bases in the middle. Per the germline V gene, CDR1 is GTSNPN and CDR2 is SVGIG (reference sequence). In DNA form, the CDR3 reads TGTGCCTGGAGTCCGGGACTGTATAGCAATCAGCCCCAGCATTTT. As protein: CAWSPGLYSNQPQHF.

The CDR3 DNA sequence: TGTGCCAGCAGTCACAGGGTTGAGCCCCAGCATTTT. Translation gives CASSHRVEPQHF. This chain links TRBV2 with TRBJ1-5; perhaps TRBD1 as D (6 bases). Per the germline V gene, CDR1 is SNHLY and CDR2 is FYNNEI. There are 12 residues in the CDR3. Trimming stripped 5 bases from V and 8 bases from J, with 10 bases between.

This sequence joins TRBV2 and TRBJ2-1; 14 nucleotides match TRBD2. J was trimmed by 8 bases and V by 6 bases; bases with no gene match: 3. Germline CDR1 is SNHLY and CDR2 is FYNNEI. This CDR3 is 14 amino acids long. The CDR3 sequence is CASRGTSGRDEQFF. The DNA for the CDR3 is TGTGCCAGCAGAGGGACTAGCGGGAGAGATGAGCAGTTCTTC.

The chain combines TRBV4-1 with TRBJ1-5, with a weak D call TRBD1 (5 bases). The ends were cut back, 2 bases at V and 3 bases at J, with 17 bases in the middle. Germline CDR1 is MGHRA and CDR2 is YSYEKL. The length of the CDR3 is 17 residues. For the CDR3, the DNA is TGCGCCAGCAGCCAAACTTCCGGTCGGGGGATCAATCAGCCCCAGCATTTT. This encodes CASSQTSGRGINQPQHF.

This clone came up a few times. This chain links TRBV28 with TRBJ2-1, with 7 bases lining up with TRBD2. The CDR3 is made up of 17 amino acids. Trimming cost V 5 bases and J 1 base; bases outside gene matches: 11. Germline loops: CDR1 MDHEN, CDR2 SYDVKM. The CDR3, as DNA: TGTGCCAGCAGTCTCGGTTGGGTAGCGGGTTCCTACAATGAGCAGTTCTTC. Translating it yields CASSLGWVAGSYNEQFF. Complete variable domain (other parts from reference TRBV28 and TRBJ2-1): DVKVTQSSRYLVKRTGEKVFLECVQDMDHENMFWYRQDPGLGLRLIYFSYDVKMKEKGDIPEGYSVSREKKERFSLILESASTNQTSMYLCASSLGWVAGSYNEQFFGPGTRLTVL.

This clone was recorded only once. This chain connects TRBV11-2 to TRBJ2-2; D is perhaps TRBD2 (5 bases). Between the trimmed V and J ends, which lost 0 bases and 3 bases, there was a span of 14 bases. Germline loops: CDR1 SGHAT, CDR2 FQNNGV. The CDR3 spans 17 residues. CDR3 region: CASSLESGRVYTGELFF. The CDR3 coding sequence is TGTGCCAGCAGCTTAGAAAGTGGGCGGGTCTACACCGGGGAGCTGTTTTTT.

The V gene is TRBV9, the J gene TRBJ2-3, with 7 bases identical to TRBD2. After removal of 2 bases from V and 5 bases from J, the junction contained 11 bases not matched to a gene. Germline V gene data show CDR1 as SGDLS and CDR2 as YYNGEE. The CDR3 runs 16 residues. For the CDR3, the DNA is TGTGCCAGCAGCGTCGAGGGTGGCGGGAGTAGAGATACGCAGTATTTT. This encodes CASSVEGGGSRDTQYF.

The CDR3 sequence is CASSEGGSTDTQYF. The CDR3 DNA reads as TGTGCCAGCAGTGAAGGCGGCAGCACAGATACGCAGTATTTT. The chain recombines TRBV6-4 with TRBJ2-3; no firm D call. Germline V gene data show CDR1 as MRHNA and CDR2 as SNTAGT. The CDR3 sequence is 14 residues long. V was shortened by 3 bases and J by 0 bases, with 7 bases between the two germline ends.

This clone was detected a few times. The V and J genes are TRBV28 and TRBJ1-2; 9 bases fit TRBD1. CDR3 length equals 14 residues. Trimming took 5 bases from V and 4 from J; bases not matched to a gene: 5. From germline, CDR1 is MDHEN and CDR2 SYDVKM. The CDR3 DNA is TGTGCCAGCAGTAGGGGACAGGGCAGCTATGGCTACACCTTC. It yields the protein CASSRGQGSYGYTF.

The chain carries TRBV19 and TRBJ1-1; D gene ambiguous. V was pared by 4 bases and J by 1 base, with 7 bases between. Germline-derived CDR1 and CDR2 are LNHDA and SQIVND (reference sequence). The CDR3 spans 13 residues. DNA of the CDR3: TGTGCCAGTAGTAGGTGGCAGAACACTGAAGCTTTCTTT. Protein product: CASSRWQNTEAFF.

This sequence joins TRBV19 and TRBJ2-5; D is perhaps TRBD2 (6 bases). The J call may be wrong; the DNA end is better matched by TRBJ2-7. The CDR3 sequence is 15 residues long. Germline CDR1 and CDR2: LNHDA and SQIVND (reference sequence). CDR3 nucleotide sequence: TGTGCCAGTAGTATGGCCGGAGGGAGCTCCTACGAGCAGTACTTC. Its translation: CASSMAGGSSYEQYF.

The chain joins TRBV28 to TRBJ2-1; 14 bases match TRBD2. The CDR3 contains 16 residues. V was pared by 6 bases and J by 2 bases, with 3 bases of the junction left unmatched. Germline-derived CDR1 and CDR2 are MDHEN and SYDVKM. CDR3 protein: CASRMGLAGAYNEQFF. The CDR3 DNA reads TGTGCCAGCAGAATGGGACTAGCGGGGGCCTACAATGAGCAGTTCTTC.

This clone was recorded only once. The rearrangement uses TRBV4-2 and TRBJ1-3; 10 nucleotides agree with TRBD1. Germline V CDR1 and CDR2: LGHNA, YNFKEQ. The CDR3 is 16 amino acids. V dropped 6 bases and J dropped 0; count of bases not matched to a gene: 5. The CDR3 reads CASSRDRGNSGNTIYF. The CDR3 nucleotides are TGTGCCAGCAGTCGGGACAGGGGAAACTCTGGAAACACCATATATTTT.

V gene TRBV5-1 combines with J gene TRBJ1-1; D is unresolved. Trimming pared 1 base from V and 1 base from J, leaving 8 bases between. The germline V gene encodes CDR1 SGHRS and CDR2 YFSETQ. The CDR3 consists of 14 residues. CDR3: CASSLFGKNTEAFF. The CDR3 nucleotides read TGCGCCAGCAGCTTGTTTGGCAAGAACACTGAAGCTTTCTTT.

The chain is built from TRBV5-1 and TRBJ2-3; TRBD2 aligns across 9 bases. The CDR3 sequence is 16 residues long. CDR1 and CDR2 from the germline V gene are SGHRS and YFSETQ. V gave up 5 bases and J gave up 2 bases; unmatched junction bases: 9. The CDR3 reads CASRDGLAGDTDTQYF. CDR3 sequence (DNA): TGCGCCAGCAGGGATGGATTAGCGGGAGACACAGATACGCAGTATTTT.

This chain links TRBV5-1 with TRBJ2-7, with 8 bases that match TRBD2. Germline lookup yields CDR1 SGHRS and CDR2 YFSETQ. This CDR3 contains 16 residues. V dropped 4 bases and J dropped 2; count of bases not matched to a gene: 11. The CDR3 region has the DNA TGCGCCAGCAGCGGGGGGGGCACTAGCGGCACCTACGAGCAGTACTTC. It specifies CASSGGGTSGTYEQYF. Full variable domain (remainder filled in from reference TRBV5-1 and TRBJ2-7): KAGVTQTPRYLIKTRGQQVTLSCSPISGHRSVSWYQQTPGQGLQFLFEYFSETQRNKGNFPGRFSGRQFSNSRSEMNVSTLELGDSALYLCASSGGGTSGTYEQYFGPGTRLTVT.

The gene calls are TRBV9 and TRBJ2-5; tentatively, D is TRBD2 (7 bases). The CDR3 is 17 amino acids. Germline values: CDR1 SGDLS, CDR2 YYNGEE. The V end lost 2 bases, the J end lost 1 base, and 18 bases lay between the germline ends. The DNA for the CDR3 is TGTGCCAGCAGCGTGGCGGGGGCAGACAGTACCCAAGAGACCCAGTACTTC. Protein sequence: CASSVAGADSTQETQYF. Full variable domain (rest looked up from reference TRBV9 and TRBJ2-5): DSGVTQTPKHLITATGQRVTLRCSPRSGDLSVYWYQQSLDQGLQFLIQYYNGEERAKGNILERFSAQQFPDLHSELNLSSLELGDSALYFCASSVAGADSTQETQYFGPGTRLLVL.